This TCR beta chain was identified in a study of blood T cell repertoires in COVID-19. Study background: Samples came from the United States, Italy and Spain, spanning acute and convalescent COVID-19.

Looked up from germline, CDR1 is MNHEY and CDR2 is SMNVEV (reference sequence). The CDR3 has 13 amino acids. V was shortened by 0 bases and J by 7 bases, with 7 bases between the two germline ends. In this sample, this clone turned up once. Per the original methods: Amplifying reference gene primers gave estimates of nucleated cell counts. TCRdb's copy holds only in-frame clones and misses some; the assay was immunoSEQ multiplex PCR. The DNA was the basis for D and trimming; V, J and clone size are from that table. This repertoire shows 150,000 to 200,000 clones, approximately 82% found once; its top ten account for 10% to 15%.

What was sequenced was peripheral blood. The TCR originated in a man between 70 and 80 years old who had recovered from COVID-19. This chain joins TRBV27 and TRBJ1-5, with D unresolved. CDR3 loop: CASSLSIRQPQHF. In nucleotides, the CDR3 is TGTGCCAGCAGTTTATCTATTCGGCAGCCCCAGCATTTT.